This TCR beta chain was sequenced for a study of monozygotic twins with inflammatory bowel disease. Of note for this clonotype: Its antigen is as yet unknown.

Germline V lookup: CDR1 SNHLY, CDR2 FYNNEI. This CDR3 contains 13 residues. From roughly 4,000 ng of total RNA, each TCR library was prepared. TCRalpha and TCRbeta cDNA went through nested PCRs of approximately 16 and 9 cycles, two in total. Reanalyzing the 5' RACE reads, TCRdb keeps one entry per CDR3 protein, without DNA. The sample has nearly 450,000 distinct CDR3 sequences. Regarding the study as a whole: Concordant and discordant twins showed no difference in repertoire similarity, possibly from limited power. Extra variability in the repertoires of patients may have come from differing immunosuppressive treatments.

The receptor's source is a human donor with ulcerative colitis or Crohn's disease, or a healthy co-twin of an affected twin (not recorded which). The V gene is TRBV2, the J gene TRBJ1-5; TCRdb reports TRBD1, a call that lacks DNA to check it against. Sequencing used blood. The CDR3 protein is CASSSGGSQPQHF.